This T cell receptor beta chain originates from a study of blood T cell repertoires in COVID-19. Across the study: Whether acute or convalescent, the COVID-19 samples came from the United States, Italy and Spain. The analysed material was cDNA or gDNA that came from T cells, B-cell-depleted T cells, or PBMCs.

The data were produced by immunoSEQ multiplex PCR, yet TCRdb's version contains in-frame clones alone and is incomplete. Here the sample spans over 120,000 clones, approximately 89% being singletons. Trimming stripped 5 bases from V and 1 base from J, with 12 bases between. The CDR3 totals 16 residues. Germline V gene lookup returns CDR1 SEHNR and CDR2 FQNEAQ (reference sequence). The TCR originated in a human donor in a cohort sampled during active COVID-19. Sequencing input: peripheral blood. The rearrangement links TRBV7-9 to TRBJ2-6, with D possibly TRBD1 on 5 matching bases. Here the CDR3 DNA reads TGTGCCAGCAGCCGGCTTCAGGGTTCTGGGGCCAACGTCCTGACTTTC. This codes for CASSRLQGSGANVLTF.